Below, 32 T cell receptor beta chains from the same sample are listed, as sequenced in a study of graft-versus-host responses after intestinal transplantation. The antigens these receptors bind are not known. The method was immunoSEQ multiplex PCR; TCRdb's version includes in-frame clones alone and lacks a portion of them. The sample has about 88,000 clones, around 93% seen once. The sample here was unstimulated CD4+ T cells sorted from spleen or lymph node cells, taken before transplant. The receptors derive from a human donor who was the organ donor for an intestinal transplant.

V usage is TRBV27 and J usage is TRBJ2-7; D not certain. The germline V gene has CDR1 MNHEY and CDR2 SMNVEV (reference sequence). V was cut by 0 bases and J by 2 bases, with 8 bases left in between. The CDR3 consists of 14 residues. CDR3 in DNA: TGTGCCAGCAGTTTATCTTGGGCCACCTACGAGCAGTACTTC. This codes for CASSLSWATYEQYF.

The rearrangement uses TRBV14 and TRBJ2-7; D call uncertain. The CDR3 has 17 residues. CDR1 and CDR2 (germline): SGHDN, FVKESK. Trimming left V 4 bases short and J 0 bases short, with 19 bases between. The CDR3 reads CASSPLGGARSSYEQYF. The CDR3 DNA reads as TGTGCCAGCAGCCCGCTTGGTGGAGCTCGAAGCTCCTACGAGCAGTACTTC.

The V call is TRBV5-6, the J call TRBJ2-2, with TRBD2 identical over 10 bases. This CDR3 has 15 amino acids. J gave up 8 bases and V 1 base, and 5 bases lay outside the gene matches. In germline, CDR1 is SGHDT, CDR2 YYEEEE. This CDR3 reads CASSLTSGTAGELFF. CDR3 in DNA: TGTGCCAGCAGCTTGACTAGCGGGACTGCTGGGGAGCTGTTTTTT. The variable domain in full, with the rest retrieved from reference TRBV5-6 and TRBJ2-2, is DAGVTQSPTHLIKTRGQQVTLRCSPKSGHDTVSWYQQALGQGPQFIFQYYEEEERQRGNFPDRFSGHQFPNYSSELNVNALLLGDSALYLCASSLTSGTAGELFFGEGSRLTVL.

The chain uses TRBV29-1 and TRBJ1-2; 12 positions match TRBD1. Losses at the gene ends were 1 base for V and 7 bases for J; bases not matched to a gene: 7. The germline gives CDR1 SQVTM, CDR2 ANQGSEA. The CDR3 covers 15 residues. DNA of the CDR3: TGCAGCGTTGAAGCGTGGGGACAGGGGGCTCGTGGCTACACCTTC. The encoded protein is CSVEAWGQGARGYTF. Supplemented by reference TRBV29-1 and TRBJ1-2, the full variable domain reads SAVISQKPSRDICQRGTSLTIQCQVDSQVTMMFWYRQQPGQSLTLIATANQGSEATYESGFVIDKFPISRPNLTFSTLTVSNMSPEDSSIYLCSVEAWGQGARGYTFGSGTRLTVV.

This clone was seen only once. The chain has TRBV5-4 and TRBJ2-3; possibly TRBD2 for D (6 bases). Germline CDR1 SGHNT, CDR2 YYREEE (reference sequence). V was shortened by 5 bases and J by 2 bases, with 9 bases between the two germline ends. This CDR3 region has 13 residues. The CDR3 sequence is CASRGGDTDTQYF. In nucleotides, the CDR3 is TGTGCCAGCAGAGGAGGGGACACAGATACGCAGTATTTT.

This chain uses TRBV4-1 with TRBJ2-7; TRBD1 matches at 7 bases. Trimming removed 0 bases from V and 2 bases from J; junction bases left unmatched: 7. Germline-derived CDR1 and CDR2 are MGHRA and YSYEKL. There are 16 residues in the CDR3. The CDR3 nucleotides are TGCGCCAGCAGCCAAGATTCGTCCCAGGGGGCCTACGAGCAGTACTTC. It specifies CASSQDSSQGAYEQYF.

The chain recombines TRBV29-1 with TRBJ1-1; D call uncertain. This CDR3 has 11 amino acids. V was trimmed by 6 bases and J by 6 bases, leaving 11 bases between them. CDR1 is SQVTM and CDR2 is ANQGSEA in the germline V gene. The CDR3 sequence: CSVLLVAEAFF. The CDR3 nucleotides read TGCAGCGTCCTGTTGGTAGCTGAAGCTTTCTTT.

The CDR3 DNA reads TGTGCCAGCAGTTTCGACTTCGGGTGGCTAAGGGGTGGGGACACCGGGGAGCTGTTTTTT. It is translated as CASSFDFGWLRGGDTGELFF. The gene calls are TRBV28 and TRBJ2-2; the D gene is possibly TRBD1 (5 bases). Germline V gene lookup returns CDR1 MDHEN and CDR2 SYDVKM. The CDR3 is 20 amino acids. The germline V and J ends were trimmed by 3 bases and 3 bases, with 26 bases remaining between them.

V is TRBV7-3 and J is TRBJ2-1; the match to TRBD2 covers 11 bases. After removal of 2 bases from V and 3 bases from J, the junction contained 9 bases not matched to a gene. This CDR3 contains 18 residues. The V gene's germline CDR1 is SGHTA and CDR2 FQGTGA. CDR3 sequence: CASSLVSGGAFYYNEQFF. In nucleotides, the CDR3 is TGTGCCAGCAGCTTAGTTAGCGGGGGGGCTTTCTACTACAATGAGCAGTTCTTC.

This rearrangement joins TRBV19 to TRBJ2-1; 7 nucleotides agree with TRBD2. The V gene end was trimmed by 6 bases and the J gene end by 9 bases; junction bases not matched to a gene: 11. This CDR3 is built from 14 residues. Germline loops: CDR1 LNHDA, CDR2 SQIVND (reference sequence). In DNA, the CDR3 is TGTGCCAGTAGCTCAGCGGGGACTTTCAGTGAGCAGTTCTTC. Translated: CASSSAGTFSEQFF.

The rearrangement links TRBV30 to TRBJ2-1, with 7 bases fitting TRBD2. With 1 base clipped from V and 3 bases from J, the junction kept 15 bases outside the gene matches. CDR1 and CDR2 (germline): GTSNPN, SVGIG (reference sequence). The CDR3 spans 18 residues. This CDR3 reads CAWSGGTKSQMIYNEQFF. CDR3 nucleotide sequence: TGTGCCTGGAGTGGGGGGACTAAGTCCCAAATGATCTACAATGAGCAGTTCTTC. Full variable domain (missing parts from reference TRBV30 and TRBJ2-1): SQTIHQWPATLVQPVGSPLSLECTVEGTSNPNLYWYRQAAGRGLQLLFYSVGIGQISSEVPQNLSASRPQDRQFILSSKKLLLSDSGFYLCAWSGGTKSQMIYNEQFFGPGTRLTVL.

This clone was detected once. CDR3 sequence (DNA): TGTGCCAGTGACAGGGAAAGGACTGGAAACACCATATATTTT. Protein product: CASDRERTGNTIYF. The J gene is TRBJ1-3, the V gene TRBV2, with 7 bases that match TRBD1. Germline trimming cut 9 bases from V and 2 bases from J; bases unmatched to any gene: 7. Germline assignment: CDR1 SNHLY and CDR2 FYNNEI. The CDR3 is 14 residues long.

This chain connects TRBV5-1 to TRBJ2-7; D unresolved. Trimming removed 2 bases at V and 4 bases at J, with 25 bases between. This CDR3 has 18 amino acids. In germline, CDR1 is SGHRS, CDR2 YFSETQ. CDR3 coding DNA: TGCGCCAGCAGCTTAAACGACGGGTTAGTCTCCAACGGATACGAGCAGTACTTC. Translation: CASSLNDGLVSNGYEQYF. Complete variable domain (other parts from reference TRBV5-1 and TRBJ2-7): KAGVTQTPRYLIKTRGQQVTLSCSPISGHRSVSWYQQTPGQGLQFLFEYFSETQRNKGNFPGRFSGRQFSNSRSEMNVSTLELGDSALYLCASSLNDGLVSNGYEQYFGPGTRLTVT.

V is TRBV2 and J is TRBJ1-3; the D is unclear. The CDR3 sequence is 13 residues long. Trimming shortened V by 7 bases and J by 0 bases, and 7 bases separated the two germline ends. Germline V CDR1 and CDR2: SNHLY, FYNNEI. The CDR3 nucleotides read TGTGCCAGCAACAGTCTCTCTGGAAACACCATATATTTT. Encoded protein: CASNSLSGNTIYF.

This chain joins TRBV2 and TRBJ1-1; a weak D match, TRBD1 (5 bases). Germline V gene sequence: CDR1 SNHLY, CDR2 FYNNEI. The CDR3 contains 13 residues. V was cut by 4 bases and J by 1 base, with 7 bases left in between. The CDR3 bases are TGTGCCAGCAGTGCACAGGAGAACACTGAAGCTTTCTTT. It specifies CASSAQENTEAFF.

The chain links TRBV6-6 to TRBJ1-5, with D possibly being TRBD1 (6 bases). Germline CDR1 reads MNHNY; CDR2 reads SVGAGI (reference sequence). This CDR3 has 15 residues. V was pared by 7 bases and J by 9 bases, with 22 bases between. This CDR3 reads CASKINGDTASPQHF. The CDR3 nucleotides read TGTGCCAGCAAGATAAATGGGGACACTGCCTCGCCCCAGCATTTT.

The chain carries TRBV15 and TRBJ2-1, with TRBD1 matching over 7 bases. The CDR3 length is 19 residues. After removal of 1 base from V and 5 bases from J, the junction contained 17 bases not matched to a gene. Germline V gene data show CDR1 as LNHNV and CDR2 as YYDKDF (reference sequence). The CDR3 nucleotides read TGTGCCACCAGCAGAGGAGGGGTATCTAAGACAGGGCCCAACAATGAGCAGTTCTTC. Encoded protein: CATSRGGVSKTGPNNEQFF.

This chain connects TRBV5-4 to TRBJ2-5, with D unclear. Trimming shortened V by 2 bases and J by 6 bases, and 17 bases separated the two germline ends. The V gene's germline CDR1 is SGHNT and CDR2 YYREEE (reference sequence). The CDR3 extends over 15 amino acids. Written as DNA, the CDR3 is TGTGCCAGCAGCTTACCCTCCCTCTTTGGCCAGACCCAGTACTTC. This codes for CASSLPSLFGQTQYF.

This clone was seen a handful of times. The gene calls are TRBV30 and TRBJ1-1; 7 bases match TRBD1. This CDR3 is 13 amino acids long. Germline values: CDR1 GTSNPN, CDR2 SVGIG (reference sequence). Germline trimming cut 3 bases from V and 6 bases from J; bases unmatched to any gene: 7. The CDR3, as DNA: TGTGCCTGGAGACAGGGGAATCGTCCTGAAGCTTTCTTT. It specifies CAWRQGNRPEAFF.

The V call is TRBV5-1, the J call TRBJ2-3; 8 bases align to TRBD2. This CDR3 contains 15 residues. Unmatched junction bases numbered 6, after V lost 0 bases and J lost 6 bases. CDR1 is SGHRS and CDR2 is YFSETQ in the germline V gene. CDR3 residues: CASSLGRGGWDTQYF. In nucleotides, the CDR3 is TGCGCCAGCAGCTTGGGACGGGGGGGCTGGGATACGCAGTATTTT. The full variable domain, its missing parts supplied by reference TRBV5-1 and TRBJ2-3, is KAGVTQTPRYLIKTRGQQVTLSCSPISGHRSVSWYQQTPGQGLQFLFEYFSETQRNKGNFPGRFSGRQFSNSRSEMNVSTLELGDSALYLCASSLGRGGWDTQYFGPGTRLTVL.

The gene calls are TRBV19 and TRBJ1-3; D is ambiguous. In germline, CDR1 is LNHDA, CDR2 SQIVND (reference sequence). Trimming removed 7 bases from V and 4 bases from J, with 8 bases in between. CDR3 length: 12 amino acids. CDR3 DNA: TGTGCCAGTACTAAAGCCGGAAACACCATATATTTT. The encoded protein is CASTKAGNTIYF.

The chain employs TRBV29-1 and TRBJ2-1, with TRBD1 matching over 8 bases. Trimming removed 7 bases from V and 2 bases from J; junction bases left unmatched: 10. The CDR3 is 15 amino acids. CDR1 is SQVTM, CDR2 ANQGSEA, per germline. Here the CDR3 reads CSAIRQGRAYNEQFF. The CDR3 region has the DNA TGCAGCGCAATACGACAGGGGAGAGCCTACAATGAGCAGTTCTTC.

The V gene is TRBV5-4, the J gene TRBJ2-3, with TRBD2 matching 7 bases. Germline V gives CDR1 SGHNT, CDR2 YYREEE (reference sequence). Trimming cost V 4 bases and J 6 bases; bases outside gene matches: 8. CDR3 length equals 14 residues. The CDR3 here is CASSPRAGGDTQYF. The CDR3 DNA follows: TGTGCCAGCAGCCCCCGTGCCGGGGGGGATACGCAGTATTTT. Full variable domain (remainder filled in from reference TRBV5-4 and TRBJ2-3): ETGVTQSPTHLIKTRGQQVTLRCSSQSGHNTVSWYQQALGQGPQFIFQYYREEENGRGNFPPRFSGLQFPNYSSELNVNALELDDSALYLCASSPRAGGDTQYFGPGTRLTVL.

CDR3 DNA sequence: TGTGCCAGCAGCCCCCATAACTATGGCTACACCTTC. Translation gives CASSPHNYGYTF. The V call is TRBV14, the J call TRBJ1-2; D is unresolved. V was clipped by 4 bases and J by 1 base, with 4 bases between them. This CDR3 has 12 amino acids. The V gene's germline CDR1 is SGHDN and CDR2 FVKESK.

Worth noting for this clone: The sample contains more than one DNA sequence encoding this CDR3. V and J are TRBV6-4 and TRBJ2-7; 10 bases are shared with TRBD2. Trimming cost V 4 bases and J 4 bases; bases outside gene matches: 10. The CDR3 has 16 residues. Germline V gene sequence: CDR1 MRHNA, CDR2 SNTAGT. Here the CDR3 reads CASSAPRLAGFYEQYF. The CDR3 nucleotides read TGTGCCAGCAGTGCTCCTCGACTAGCGGGCTTTTACGAGCAGTACTTC.

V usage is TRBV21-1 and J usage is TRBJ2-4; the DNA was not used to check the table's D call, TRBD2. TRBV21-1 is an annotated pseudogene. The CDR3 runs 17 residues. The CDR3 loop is CASSKAPGELAKNIQYF. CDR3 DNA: TGTGCCAGCAGCAAAGCGCCCGGGGAATTAGCCAAAAACATTCAGTACTTC.

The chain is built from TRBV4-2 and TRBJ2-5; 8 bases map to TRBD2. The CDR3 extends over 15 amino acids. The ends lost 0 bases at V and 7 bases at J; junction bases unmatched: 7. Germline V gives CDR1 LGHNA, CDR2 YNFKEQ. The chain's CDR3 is CASSQDPTSGGTQYF. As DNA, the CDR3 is TGTGCCAGCAGCCAAGATCCCACTAGCGGAGGGACCCAGTACTTC.

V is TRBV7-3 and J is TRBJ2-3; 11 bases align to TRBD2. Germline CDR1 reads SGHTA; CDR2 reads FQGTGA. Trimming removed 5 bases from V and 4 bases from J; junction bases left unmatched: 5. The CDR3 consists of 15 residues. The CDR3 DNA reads TGTGCCAGCAGCCGAACTAGCGGGGGTTCAGATACGCAGTATTTT. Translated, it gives CASSRTSGGSDTQYF.

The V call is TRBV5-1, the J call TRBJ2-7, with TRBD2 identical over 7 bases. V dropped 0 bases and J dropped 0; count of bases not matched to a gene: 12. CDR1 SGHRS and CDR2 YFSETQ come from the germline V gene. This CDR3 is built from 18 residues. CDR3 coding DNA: TGCGCCAGCAGCTTGGCCCTGGGAGCGGGGATTCTCTCCTACGAGCAGTACTTC. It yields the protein CASSLALGAGILSYEQYF.

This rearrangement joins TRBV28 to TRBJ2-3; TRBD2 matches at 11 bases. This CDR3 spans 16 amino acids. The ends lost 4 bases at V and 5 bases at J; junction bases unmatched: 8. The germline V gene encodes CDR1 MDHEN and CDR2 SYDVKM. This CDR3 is CASSYPIAGGRDTQYF. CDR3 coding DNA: TGTGCCAGCAGTTACCCCATAGCGGGAGGGCGAGATACGCAGTATTTT.

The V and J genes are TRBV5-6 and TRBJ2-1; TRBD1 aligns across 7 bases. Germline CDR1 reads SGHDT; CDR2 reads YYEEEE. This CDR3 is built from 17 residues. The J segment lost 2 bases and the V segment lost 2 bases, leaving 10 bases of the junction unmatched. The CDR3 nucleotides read TGTGCCAGCAGCTTTTTGGGACAGTTGAACACCTACAATGAGCAGTTCTTC. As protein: CASSFLGQLNTYNEQFF.

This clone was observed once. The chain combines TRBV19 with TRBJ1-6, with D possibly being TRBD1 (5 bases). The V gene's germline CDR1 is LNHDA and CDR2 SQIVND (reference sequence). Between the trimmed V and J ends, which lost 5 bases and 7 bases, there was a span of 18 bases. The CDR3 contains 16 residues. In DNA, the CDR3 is TGTGCCAGTAGTGACAGACTCTTGAGAAGGAATTCACCCCTCCACTTT. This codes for CASSDRLLRRNSPLHF.